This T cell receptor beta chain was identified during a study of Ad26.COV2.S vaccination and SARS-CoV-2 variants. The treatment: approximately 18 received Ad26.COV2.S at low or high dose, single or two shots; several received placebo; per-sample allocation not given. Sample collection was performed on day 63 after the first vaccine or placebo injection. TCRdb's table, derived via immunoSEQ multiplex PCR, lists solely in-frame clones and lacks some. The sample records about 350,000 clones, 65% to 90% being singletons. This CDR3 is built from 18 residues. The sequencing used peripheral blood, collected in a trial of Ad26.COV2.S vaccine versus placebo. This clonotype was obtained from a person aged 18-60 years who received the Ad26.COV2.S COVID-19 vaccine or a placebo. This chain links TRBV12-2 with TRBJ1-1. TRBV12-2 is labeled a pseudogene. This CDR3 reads CASRLGRIKGPPGPEAFF. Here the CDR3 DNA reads TGTGCAAGTCGCTTAGGTAGGATTAAGGGACCCCCGGGGCCTGAAGCTTTCTTT.